This TCR beta chain emerged from a study of tumor-infiltrating lymphocytes in primary liver carcinoma. Findings and limits, study-wide: Pairs comparing tumor with adjacent tissue or blood overlapped less than pairs drawn from tumor regions.

Total RNA (roughly 0.45 ug) served as template for TCR beta cDNA synthesis primed by a constant-region primer. Slightly modified ARM-PCR served as the procedure for the TCR beta libraries. These libraries came from three rounds of nested multiplex PCR. TRBV1-TRBV30 forward primers paired with a C-beta reverse primer were used in the first two PCR rounds, which ran roughly 9 cycles each. TCRdb redid the calling of the multiplex PCR reads with MiXCR, one entry per CDR3 protein. The sample carries about 110,000 distinct CDR3 sequences, about four fifths recorded once. Co-extraction of both nucleic acids (RNA and DNA) used roughly 20-34 mg of unsorted bulk tissue. This clonotype was detected ten times or more. Its matching antigen is unknown. Trimming pared 0 bases from V and 2 bases from J, leaving 11 bases between. Germline CDR1 reads SNHLY; CDR2 reads FYNNEI. The CDR3 runs 16 residues.

This sequence originates from a man aged 35 to 55 with primary liver carcinoma and hepatitis B virus infection. The V and J genes are TRBV2 and TRBJ2-1, with D tentatively TRBD2 (5 bases). Input material: liver tumor tissue from sampling region 3. Subset reported: tumor region T3, left-lateral pole. CDR3 bases: TGTGCCAGCAGTGAAGCGGGCGGGTTGCCCTACAATGAGCAGTTCTTC. It yields the protein CASSEAGGLPYNEQFF.